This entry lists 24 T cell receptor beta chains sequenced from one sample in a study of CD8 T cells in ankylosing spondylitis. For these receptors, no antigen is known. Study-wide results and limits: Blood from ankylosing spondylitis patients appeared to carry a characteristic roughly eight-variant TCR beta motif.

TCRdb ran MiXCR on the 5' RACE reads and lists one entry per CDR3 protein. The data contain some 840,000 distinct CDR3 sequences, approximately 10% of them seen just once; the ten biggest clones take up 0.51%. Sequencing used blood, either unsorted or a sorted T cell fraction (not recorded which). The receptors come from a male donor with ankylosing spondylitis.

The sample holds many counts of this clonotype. Here the CDR3 reads CASSPYVTGETEAFF. The CDR3 coding sequence is TGTGCCAGCAGCCCATACGTGACAGGGGAGACTGAAGCTTTCTTT. This chain joins TRBV9 and TRBJ1-1, with 8 positions matching TRBD1. The V gene's germline CDR1 is SGDLS and CDR2 YYNGEE. V was pared by 4 bases and J by 5 bases, with 10 bases of the junction left unmatched. The CDR3 sequence is 15 residues long.

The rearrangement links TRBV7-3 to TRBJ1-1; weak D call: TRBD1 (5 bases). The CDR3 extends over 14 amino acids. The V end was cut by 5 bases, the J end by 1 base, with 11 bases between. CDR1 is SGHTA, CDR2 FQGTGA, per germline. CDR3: CASSPMTANTEAFF. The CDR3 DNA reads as TGTGCCAGCAGCCCAATGACAGCGAACACTGAAGCTTTCTTT.

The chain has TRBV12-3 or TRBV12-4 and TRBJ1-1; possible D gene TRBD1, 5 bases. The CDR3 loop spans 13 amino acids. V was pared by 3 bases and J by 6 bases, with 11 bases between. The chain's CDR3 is CASSFSGPSEAFF. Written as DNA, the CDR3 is TGTGCCAGCAGTTTCTCGGGACCCTCTGAAGCTTTCTTT.

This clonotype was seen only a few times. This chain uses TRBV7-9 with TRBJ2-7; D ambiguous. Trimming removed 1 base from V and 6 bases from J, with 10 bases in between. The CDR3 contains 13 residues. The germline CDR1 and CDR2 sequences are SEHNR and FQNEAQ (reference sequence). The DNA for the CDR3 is TGTGCCAGCAGCTTAGTGTCAGGTCGCGAGCAGTACTTC. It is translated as CASSLVSGREQYF.

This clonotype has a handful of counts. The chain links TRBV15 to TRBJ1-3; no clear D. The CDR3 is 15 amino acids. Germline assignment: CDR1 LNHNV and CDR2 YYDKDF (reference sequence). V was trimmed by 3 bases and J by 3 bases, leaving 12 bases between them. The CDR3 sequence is CATSRGKGFGNTIYF. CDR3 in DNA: TGTGCCACCAGCAGGGGGAAAGGGTTTGGAAACACCATATATTTT. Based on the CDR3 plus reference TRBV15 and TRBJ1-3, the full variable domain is DAMVIQNPRYQVTQFGKPVTLSCSQTLNHNVMYWYQQKSSQAPKLLFHYYDKDFNNEADTPDNFQSRRPNTSFCFLDIRSPGLGDTAMYLCATSRGKGFGNTIYFGEGSWLTVV.

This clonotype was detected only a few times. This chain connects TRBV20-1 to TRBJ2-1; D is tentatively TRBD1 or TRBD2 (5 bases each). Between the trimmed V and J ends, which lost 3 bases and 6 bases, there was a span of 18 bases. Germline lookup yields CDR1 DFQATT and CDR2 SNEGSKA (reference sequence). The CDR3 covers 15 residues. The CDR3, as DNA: TGCAGTGCTAGGGTGGGGGAATGGGTATCCAATGAGCAGTTCTTC. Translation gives CSARVGEWVSNEQFF.

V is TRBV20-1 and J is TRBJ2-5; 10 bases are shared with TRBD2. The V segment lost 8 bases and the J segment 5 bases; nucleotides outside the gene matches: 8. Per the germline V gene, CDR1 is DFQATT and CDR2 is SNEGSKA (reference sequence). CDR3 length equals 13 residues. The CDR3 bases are TGCAGTAAATCTAGCGGGAGTTGGGAGACCCAGTACTTC. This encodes CSKSSGSWETQYF.

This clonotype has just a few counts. CDR3 loop: CSAGQGLSEKLFF. As DNA, the CDR3 is TGCAGTGCTGGGCAGGGGTTGTCTGAAAAACTGTTTTTT. The chain couples TRBV20-1 to TRBJ1-4, with D possibly being TRBD1 (6 bases). From germline, CDR1 is DFQATT and CDR2 SNEGSKA (reference sequence). This CDR3 contains 13 residues. The germline V and J ends were trimmed by 5 bases and 7 bases, with 14 bases remaining between them.

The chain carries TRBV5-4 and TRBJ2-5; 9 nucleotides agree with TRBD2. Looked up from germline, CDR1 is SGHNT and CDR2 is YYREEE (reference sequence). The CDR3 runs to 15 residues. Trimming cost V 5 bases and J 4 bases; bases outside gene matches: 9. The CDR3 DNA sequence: TGTGCCAGCAGGTTAGCGGGAGAGTCAGGAGAGACCCAGTACTTC. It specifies CASRLAGESGETQYF.

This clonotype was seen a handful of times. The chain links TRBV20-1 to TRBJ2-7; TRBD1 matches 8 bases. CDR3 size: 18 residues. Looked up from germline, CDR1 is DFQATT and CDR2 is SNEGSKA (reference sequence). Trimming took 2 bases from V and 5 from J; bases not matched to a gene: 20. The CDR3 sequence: CSARPDRGRTITWDEQYF. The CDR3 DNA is TGCAGTGCTAGACCCGACAGGGGACGAACCATTACCTGGGACGAGCAGTACTTC.

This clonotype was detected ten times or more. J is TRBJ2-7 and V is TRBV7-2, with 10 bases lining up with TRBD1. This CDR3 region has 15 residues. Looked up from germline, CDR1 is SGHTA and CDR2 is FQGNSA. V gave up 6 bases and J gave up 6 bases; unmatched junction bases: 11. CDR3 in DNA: TGTGCCAGCAGGCGGGACAGGGGATCTCCTAGCGAGCAGTACTTC. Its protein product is CASRRDRGSPSEQYF.

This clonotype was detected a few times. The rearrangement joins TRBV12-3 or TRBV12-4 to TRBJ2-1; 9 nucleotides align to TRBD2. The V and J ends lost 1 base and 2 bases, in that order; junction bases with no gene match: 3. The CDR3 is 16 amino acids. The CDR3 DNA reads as TGTGCCAGCAGTTTAGGACTAGCGGCGCCCTACAATGAGCAGTTCTTC. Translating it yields CASSLGLAAPYNEQFF.

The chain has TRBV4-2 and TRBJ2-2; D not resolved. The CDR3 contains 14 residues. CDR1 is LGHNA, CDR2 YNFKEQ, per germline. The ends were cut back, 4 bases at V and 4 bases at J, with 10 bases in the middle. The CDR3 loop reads CASSRQKGTGELFF. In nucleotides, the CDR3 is TGTGCCAGCAGCCGGCAGAAGGGCACCGGGGAGCTGTTTTTT.

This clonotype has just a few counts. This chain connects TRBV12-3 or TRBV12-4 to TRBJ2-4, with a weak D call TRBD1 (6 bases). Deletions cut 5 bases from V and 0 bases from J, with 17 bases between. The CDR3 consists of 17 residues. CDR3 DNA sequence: TGTGCCAGCAGTGTCCCACAGGGCAATTTAGCCAAAAACATTCAGTACTTC. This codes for CASSVPQGNLAKNIQYF.

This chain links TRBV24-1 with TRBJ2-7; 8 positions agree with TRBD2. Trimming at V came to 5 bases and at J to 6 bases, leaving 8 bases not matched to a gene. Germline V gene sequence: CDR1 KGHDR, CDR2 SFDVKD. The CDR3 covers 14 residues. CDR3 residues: CATSGGGGTGEQYF. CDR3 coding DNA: TGTGCCACCAGTGGGGGCGGGGGGACCGGCGAGCAGTACTTC.

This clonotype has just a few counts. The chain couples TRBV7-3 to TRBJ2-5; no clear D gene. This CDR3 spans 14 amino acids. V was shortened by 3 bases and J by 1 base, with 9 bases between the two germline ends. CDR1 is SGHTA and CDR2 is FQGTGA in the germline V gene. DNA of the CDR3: TGTGCCAGCAGCTTTTCGGCGGCCCAAGAGACCCAGTACTTC. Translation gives CASSFSAAQETQYF.

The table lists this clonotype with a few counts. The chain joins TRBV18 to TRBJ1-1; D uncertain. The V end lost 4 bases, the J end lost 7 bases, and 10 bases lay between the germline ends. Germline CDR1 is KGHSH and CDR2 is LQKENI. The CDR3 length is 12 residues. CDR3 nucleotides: TGTGCCAGCTCACTCGGACGGCTTGAAGCTTTCTTT. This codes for CASSLGRLEAFF.

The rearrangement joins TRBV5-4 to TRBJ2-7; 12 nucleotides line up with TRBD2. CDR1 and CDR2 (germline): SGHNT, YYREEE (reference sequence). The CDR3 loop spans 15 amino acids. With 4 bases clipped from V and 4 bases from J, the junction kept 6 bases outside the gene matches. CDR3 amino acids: CASSLWTSGKYEQYF. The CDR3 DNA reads TGTGCCAGCAGCCTGTGGACTAGCGGGAAATACGAGCAGTACTTC.

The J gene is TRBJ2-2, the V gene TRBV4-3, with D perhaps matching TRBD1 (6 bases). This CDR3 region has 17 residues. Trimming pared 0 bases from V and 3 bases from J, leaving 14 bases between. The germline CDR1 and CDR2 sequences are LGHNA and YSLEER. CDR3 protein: CASSQDSGTPYTGELFF. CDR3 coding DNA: TGCGCCAGCAGCCAAGATTCCGGGACACCCTACACCGGGGAGCTGTTTTTT.

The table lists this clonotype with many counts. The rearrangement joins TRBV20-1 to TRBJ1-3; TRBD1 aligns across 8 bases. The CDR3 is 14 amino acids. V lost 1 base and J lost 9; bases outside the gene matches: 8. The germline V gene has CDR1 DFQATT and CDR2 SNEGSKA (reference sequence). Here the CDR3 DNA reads TGCAGTGCTAGAGGACAGGGGATGGAGGGCACCATATATTTT. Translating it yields CSARGQGMEGTIYF.

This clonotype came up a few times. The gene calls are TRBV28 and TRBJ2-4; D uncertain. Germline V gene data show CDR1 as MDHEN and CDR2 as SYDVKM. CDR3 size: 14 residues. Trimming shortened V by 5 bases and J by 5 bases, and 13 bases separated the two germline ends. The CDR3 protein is CASSPQGPQNIQYF. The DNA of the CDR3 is TGTGCCAGCAGTCCCCAAGGGCCCCAAAACATTCAGTACTTC.

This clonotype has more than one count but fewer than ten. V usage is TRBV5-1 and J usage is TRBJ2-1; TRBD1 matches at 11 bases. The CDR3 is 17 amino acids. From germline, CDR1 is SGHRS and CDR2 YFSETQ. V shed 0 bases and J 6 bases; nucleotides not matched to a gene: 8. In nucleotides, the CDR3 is TGCGCCAGCAGCTTGGCCCCCGGGACAGGGGGACTCAATGAGCAGTTCTTC. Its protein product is CASSLAPGTGGLNEQFF.

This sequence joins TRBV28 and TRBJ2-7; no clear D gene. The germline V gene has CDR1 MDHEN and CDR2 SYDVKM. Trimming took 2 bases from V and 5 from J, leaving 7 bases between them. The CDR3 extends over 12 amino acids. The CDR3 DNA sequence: TGTGCCAGCAGTTTACGGACCGACGAGCAGTACTTC. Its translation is CASSLRTDEQYF.

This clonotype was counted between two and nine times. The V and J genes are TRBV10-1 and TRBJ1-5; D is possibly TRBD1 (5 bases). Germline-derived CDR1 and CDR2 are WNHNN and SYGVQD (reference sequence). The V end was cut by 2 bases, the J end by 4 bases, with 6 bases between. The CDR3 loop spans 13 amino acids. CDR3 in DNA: TGCGCCAGCAGTGAGGGGACTAATCAGCCCCAGCATTTT. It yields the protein CASSEGTNQPQHF.